This T cell receptor (beta chain) emerged from a study of T cells in Graves' hyperthyroidism and ophthalmopathy. Study context: The blood sample was taken at first diagnosis, before treatment began. Study results and caveats: Classification by a 13 V-J model distinguished ophthalmopathy from stable hyperthyroidism. Most thyroid clonotypes that were expanded above 0.001 also turned up in blood.

V gave up 6 bases and J gave up 13 bases, with 21 bases separating them. CDR3 size: 13 residues. Amplified TCR beta CDR3 regions came from RNA transcripts. First-round RT-PCR of the TCR CDR3 relied on the HTBI primer set. TCRdb ran MiXCR on the multiplex PCR reads and lists one entry per CDR3 protein. Among some 600,000 distinct CDR3 sequences listed, approximately 15% were seen once. Of note for this clonotype: Its target is unknown. Given a much more abundant clone one base away, this may be a read error.

V and J are TRBV12-3 or TRBV12-4 and TRBJ1-2, with no clear D. The sequenced sample was blood. The TCR comes from a woman aged 25 to 39 with Graves' hyperthyroidism that later progressed to Graves' ophthalmopathy. CDR3 amino acids: CASSLNLKGWCTF. Here the CDR3 DNA reads TGTGCCAGCAGCCTTAATTTGAAGGGCTGGTGCACCTTC.